The clone carrying this T cell receptor beta chain was counted once. CDR1 is SGHDT and CDR2 is YYEEEE in the germline V gene. Trimming removed 4 bases at V and 1 base at J, with 17 bases between. The length of the CDR3 is 16 residues. Some clones are missing from TCRdb's copy, which holds only in-frame ones; the method was immunoSEQ multiplex PCR. The sample includes roughly 41,000 clones, about 88% seen only once; the top ten take 2.4%. The data stem from a study of OX40 agonist ivuxolimab in advanced cancers. The material sequenced was CD4+ or CD8+ T cells sorted from blood, taken in a trial of the OX40 agonist ivuxolimab. This receptor was taken from an adult with an advanced solid tumor such as melanoma, head and neck, liver or kidney cancer. The chain is built from TRBV5-6 and TRBJ1-2; D is perhaps TRBD1 (5 bases). CDR3 loop: CASSPIDRPVNYGYTF. Here the CDR3 DNA reads TGTGCCAGCAGCCCGATCGACAGACCAGTTAACTATGGCTACACCTTC.